This is a list of T cell receptor beta chains from one sample in a study of molecular identifiers for immune sequencing clone quantification. In TCRdb, the PCR reads were re-called with MiXCR into one record per CDR3 protein. Of under 600,000 distinct CDR3 sequences in the sample, about a quarter were seen once. Input material: naive CD8+ T cells from blood, with Jurkat cell RNA spiked in. These receptors all stem from a human donor in good health. Some libraries in this study had Jurkat cell RNA spiked in. CDR3s include the opening cysteine and the closing phenylalanine or tryptophan. A D gene is named only where the DNA matches it firmly. Clone size is given for some rows only: seen once, a few or many times, or a class if the clone is expanded.

v_gene	d_gene	j_gene	abundance	CDR3aa	CDR3nt
TRBV20-1	NA	TRBJ2-5	few	CSARVSVFQETQYF	TGCAGTGCTAGAGTCTCGGTTTTCCAAGAGACCCAGTACTTC
TRBV6-5	TRBD1	TRBJ1-1	few	CASSYTDRLTEAFF	TGTGCCAGCAGTTACACGGACAGGCTCACTGAAGCTTTCTTT
TRBV7-6	TRBD2	TRBJ2-5	few	CASSTWTSGGQETQYF	TGTGCCAGCAGCACCTGGACTAGCGGGGGCCAAGAGACCCAGTACTTC
TRBV6-5	NA	TRBJ1-2	NA	CASSYEQRNYGYTF	TGTGCCAGCAGTTACGAGCAAAGAAACTATGGCTACACCTTC
TRBV6-5	NA	TRBJ2-7	few	CASSYEGWAGTSHEQYF	TGTGCCAGCAGTTACGAAGGATGGGCGGGGACCAGCCACGAGCAGTACTTC
TRBV19	TRBD1	TRBJ2-7	many	CASRQGHEQYF	TGTGCCAGCAGACAGGGCCACGAGCAGTACTTC
TRBV30	NA	TRBJ2-7	NA	CAWPPAGPMEQYF	TGTGCCTGGCCTCCGGCAGGGCCCATGGAGCAGTACTTC
TRBV10-3	NA	TRBJ2-1	few	CAISDNLYNEQFF	TGTGCCATCAGTGATAACCTCTACAATGAGCAGTTCTTC
TRBV4-1	NA	TRBJ1-1	many	CASSPQGGARTEAFF	TGCGCCAGCAGCCCCCAGGGAGGAGCCCGCACTGAAGCTTTCTTT
TRBV4-3	NA	TRBJ2-3	many	CASSQAYGGISTDTQYF	TGCGCCAGCAGCCAAGCTTACGGCGGGATAAGCACAGATACGCAGTATTTT
TRBV7-8	TRBD1	TRBJ2-7	NA	CASSLEGTGDGWQYF	TGTGCCAGCAGCTTAGAAGGGACAGGGGATGGTTGGCAGTACTTC
TRBV12-3/TRBV12-4	NA	TRBJ2-2	few	CASSLAKAAGELFF	TGTGCCAGCAGTTTAGCAAAGGCGGCCGGGGAGCTGTTTTTT
TRBV4-2	NA	TRBJ1-6	few	CASSQDEEPLHF	TGTGCCAGCAGCCAAGATGAGGAACCCCTCCACTTT
TRBV6-6	TRBD2	TRBJ2-7	NA	CASSSPGLASTEQYF	TGTGCCAGCAGTTCACCGGGACTAGCGAGTACCGAGCAGTACTTC
TRBV6-2/TRBV6-3	NA	TRBJ1-1	NA	CGSSYSSGLEAFF	TGTGGCAGCAGTTACTCGTCCGGACTTGAAGCTTTCTTT
TRBV20-1	TRBD2	TRBJ2-3	NA	CSAKTSVWSMNTQYF	TGCAGTGCTAAGACTAGCGTGTGGAGCATGAATACGCAGTATTTT
TRBV27	TRBD2	TRBJ2-7	few	CASSPGLAGIYEQYF	TGTGCCAGCAGTCCGGGACTAGCGGGTATCTACGAGCAGTACTTC
TRBV7-9	NA	TRBJ2-7	many	CASRGPPTYEQYF	TGTGCCAGCAGAGGTCCGCCCACCTACGAGCAGTACTTC
TRBV5-6	TRBD1	TRBJ2-7	few	CASSQGQGFDEQYF	TGTGCCAGCAGCCAGGGACAGGGTTTCGACGAGCAGTACTTC
TRBV9	NA	TRBJ2-3	few	CASSVDGNLDTQYF	TGTGCCAGCAGCGTAGATGGGAATCTGGATACGCAGTATTTT
TRBV30	NA	TRBJ2-5	few	CAGQRGLGETQYF	TGTGCCGGACAGCGAGGATTGGGGGAGACCCAGTACTTC
TRBV4-1	NA	TRBJ2-7	few	CASSQEHGQQYEQYF	TGCGCCAGCAGCCAAGAGCACGGACAGCAATACGAGCAGTACTTC
TRBV7-2	TRBD2	TRBJ2-7	many	CASSYRASGTYEQYF	TGTGCCAGCAGCTATCGAGCGAGCGGGACGTACGAGCAGTACTTC
TRBV2	NA	TRBJ2-2	few	CATSQANTGELFF	TGTGCCACGTCCCAGGCGAACACCGGGGAGCTGTTTTTT
TRBV11-3	NA	TRBJ2-3	NA	CASSLNTQFSTDTQYF	TGTGCCAGCAGCTTAAACACCCAGTTTAGCACAGATACGCAGTATTTT
TRBV7-9	NA	TRBJ2-1	NA	CASSLALGVNEQFF	TGTGCCAGCAGCTTAGCGCTCGGGGTAAATGAGCAGTTCTTC
TRBV7-2	TRBD2	TRBJ2-5	NA	CASSLPLAGGPLLETQYF	TGTGCCAGCAGCTTGCCACTAGCGGGAGGGCCTCTCTTGGAGACCCAGTACTTC
TRBV6-2/TRBV6-3	TRBD1	TRBJ1-5	NA	CASSYGDRGRFFVNQPQHF	TGTGCCAGCAGTTATGGGGACAGGGGGCGCTTTTTTGTCAATCAGCCCCAGCATTTT
TRBV7-2	NA	TRBJ1-5	NA	CASSLGIAGSNQPQHF	TGTGCCAGCAGCTTAGGGATAGCGGGGTCCAATCAGCCCCAGCATTTT
TRBV3-1	NA	TRBJ2-7	few	CASSLQESAWNSYEQYF	TGTGCCAGCAGCCTCCAGGAGTCAGCGTGGAACTCCTACGAGCAGTACTTC
TRBV11-2	TRBD1	TRBJ2-1	few	CASSSVGTASYNEQFF	TGTGCCAGCAGCTCAGTCGGGACAGCCTCCTACAATGAGCAGTTCTTC
TRBV12-5	TRBD1	TRBJ2-3	few	CASGDNQGVGTDTQYF	TGTGCTAGTGGTGACAACCAGGGGGTCGGCACAGATACGCAGTATTTT
TRBV19	NA	TRBJ1-1	NA	CASSIGTGTEAFF	TGTGCCAGTAGTATTGGAACAGGGACTGAAGCTTTCTTT
TRBV13	NA	TRBJ2-7	NA	CASSLGLRGHPSYEQYF	TGTGCCAGCAGCTTAGGGTTAAGGGGACATCCCTCCTACGAGCAGTACTTC
TRBV6-5	TRBD1	TRBJ1-1	NA	CASSYSIFTGGYRMNTEAFF	TGTGCCAGCAGTTACTCCATCTTCACAGGGGGCTACCGTATGAACACTGAAGCTTTCTTT
TRBV7-6	NA	TRBJ2-5	many	CASSQLQETQYF	TGTGCCAGCAGCCAACTCCAAGAGACCCAGTACTTC
TRBV5-6	TRBD1	TRBJ1-1	many	CASSLVAQGATDTEAFF	TGTGCCAGCAGCTTGGTGGCACAGGGGGCGACGGACACTGAAGCTTTCTTT
TRBV29-1	TRBD1	TRBJ2-7	many	CSVQGQGAYEQYF	TGCAGCGTGCAAGGACAGGGGGCCTACGAGCAGTACTTC
TRBV4-1	NA	TRBJ2-7	NA	CASSQESGGGYEQYF	TGCGCCAGCAGCCAAGAGTCAGGGGGAGGGTACGAGCAGTACTTC
TRBV5-1	NA	TRBJ1-1	many	CASSLEFVGRKNTEAFF	TGCGCCAGCAGCTTGGAATTTGTAGGACGGAAGAACACTGAAGCTTTCTTT
TRBV6-2/TRBV6-3	TRBD1	TRBJ1-1	NA	CASSWGQANTEAFF	TGTGCCAGCAGCTGGGGACAGGCGAACACTGAAGCTTTCTTT
TRBV12-3/TRBV12-4	NA	TRBJ2-1	NA	CASSPPTESGRFF	TGTGCCAGCAGTCCCCCGACGGAATCCGGGCGGTTCTTC
TRBV29-1	NA	TRBJ1-4	few	CSVEDPDRGGGEMTYEKLFF	TGCAGCGTTGAAGATCCCGACCGAGGAGGGGGGGAAATGACATACGAAAAACTGTTTTTT
TRBV9	TRBD1	TRBJ1-1	NA	CASSFLGTGVTEAFF	TGTGCCAGCAGCTTCCTTGGGACAGGGGTCACTGAAGCTTTCTTT
TRBV2	TRBD1	TRBJ2-7	NA	CASSEIRLVGDSSYEQYF	TGTGCCAGCAGTGAAATCCGGCTGGTCGGGGACAGCTCCTACGAGCAGTACTTC